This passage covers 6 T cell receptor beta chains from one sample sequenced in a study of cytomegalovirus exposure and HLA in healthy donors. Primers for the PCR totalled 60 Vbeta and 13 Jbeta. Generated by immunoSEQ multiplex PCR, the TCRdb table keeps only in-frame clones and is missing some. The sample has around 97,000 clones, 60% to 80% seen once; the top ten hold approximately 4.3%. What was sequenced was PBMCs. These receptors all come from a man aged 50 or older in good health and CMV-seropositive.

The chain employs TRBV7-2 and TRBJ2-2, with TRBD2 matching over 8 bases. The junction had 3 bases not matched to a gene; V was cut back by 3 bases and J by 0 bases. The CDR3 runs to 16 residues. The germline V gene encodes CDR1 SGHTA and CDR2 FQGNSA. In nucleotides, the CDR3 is TGTGCCAGCAGCTTGTCGGGAGGGTCGAACACCGGGGAGCTGTTTTTT. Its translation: CASSLSGGSNTGELFF.

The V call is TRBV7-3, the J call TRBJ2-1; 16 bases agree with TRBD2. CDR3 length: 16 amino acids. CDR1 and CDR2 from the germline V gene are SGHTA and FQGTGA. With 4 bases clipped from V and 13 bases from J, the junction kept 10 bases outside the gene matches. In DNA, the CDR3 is TGTGCCAGCAGCTCATATCCGGGACTAGCGGGAGGGCCCCAGTTCTTC. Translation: CASSSYPGLAGGPQFF.

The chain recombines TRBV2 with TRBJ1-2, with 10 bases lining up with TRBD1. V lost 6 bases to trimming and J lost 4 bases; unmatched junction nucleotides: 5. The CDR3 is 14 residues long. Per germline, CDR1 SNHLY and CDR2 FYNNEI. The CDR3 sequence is CASSPTGGGYGYTF. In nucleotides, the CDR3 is TGTGCCAGCAGCCCGACAGGGGGCGGCTATGGCTACACCTTC.

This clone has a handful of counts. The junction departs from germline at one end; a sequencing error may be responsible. The CDR3 protein is CSSSLRQGSSSYNEQFF. The CDR3 bases are TGTTCCAGCAGCCTCAGACAGGGTTCAAGCTCCTACAATGAGCAGTTCTTC. This rearrangement joins TRBV7-9 to TRBJ2-1, with TRBD1 matching over 7 bases. Germline CDR1 and CDR2: SEHNR and FQNEAQ (reference sequence). The CDR3 contains 17 residues. Combining the CDR3 with reference TRBV7-9 and TRBJ2-1 gives the whole variable domain DTGVSQNPRHKITKRGQNVTFRCDPISEHNRLYWYRQTLGQGPEFLTYFQNEAQLEKSRLLSDRFSAERPKGSFSTLEIQRTEQGDSAMYLCSSSLRQGSSSYNEQFFGPGTRLTVL.

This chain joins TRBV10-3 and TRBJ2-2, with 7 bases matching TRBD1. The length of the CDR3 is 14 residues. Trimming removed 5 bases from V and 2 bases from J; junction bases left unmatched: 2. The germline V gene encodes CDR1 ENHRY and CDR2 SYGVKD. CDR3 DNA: TGTGCCATCAGTCGGGACAGTAACACCGGGGAGCTGTTTTTT. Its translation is CAISRDSNTGELFF.

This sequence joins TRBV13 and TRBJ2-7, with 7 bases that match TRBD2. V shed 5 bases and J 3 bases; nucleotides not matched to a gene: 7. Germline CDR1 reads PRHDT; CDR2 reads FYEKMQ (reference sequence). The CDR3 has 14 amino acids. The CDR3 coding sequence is TGTGCCAGCAGCCTCCGTGGCGGGAGCTACGAGCAGTACTTC. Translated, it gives CASSLRGGSYEQYF.